This TCR beta chain was captured by sequencing in a study of molecular identifiers for immune sequencing clone quantification. Study-wide background: Four of five splits of RNA from around 18,000 or 91,000 naive CD8 cells were sequenced in replicates.

Libraries of naive CD8 cells were prepared from around 20,000 to 990,000 sorted cells using 10%, 30% or 50% RNA. This clonotype was seen many times. TCRdb called the PCR reads again in MiXCR, with one record for every CDR3 protein. The data hold approximately 670,000 distinct CDR3 sequences, with 15% to 20% observed a single time. Sequencing used naive CD8+ T cells from blood, with Jurkat cell RNA spiked in. Subset indicated: FACS-sorted CD8+CD4-CCR7+CD45RA+ naive T cells. The clonotype comes from a human donor in good health. Some libraries in this study had Jurkat cell RNA spiked in.

The CDR3 nucleotides read TGTGCCAGCAGCCGGAGTCTCGAGCAGTACTTC. This sequence encodes CASSRSLEQYF. The rearrangement links TRBV7-9 to TRBJ2-7; D is undetermined. In germline, CDR1 is SEHNR, CDR2 FQNEAQ (reference sequence). Trimming cost V 5 bases and J 6 bases, with 8 bases left between them. The CDR3 is 11 amino acids.